This record covers a single T cell receptor beta chain. The target of this receptor is not known. Within one base of it there is no much larger clone, and no base qualities were kept. For repertoire sequencing, TCR beta CDR3 regions were amplified from RNA transcripts. HTBI primers and the Qiagen OneStep RT-PCR kit were used in a first-round RT-PCR, which was followed by a second-round multiplex PCR, size selection and purification. Libraries were sequenced paired-end with 100 bp reads on an Illumina HiSeq2000. Regarding the original processing steps: SOAPnuke was used for read processing, and reads with adapters, uncalled bases, a mean Phred below 15, or no exact constant-primer or identifier match were discarded. COPE v1.2.5 was used to merge high-quality paired reads. Clonotypes were defined as unique nucleotide sequences and were aligned to IMGT TRB V, D and J references using MiTCR v1.1. Only V-J combinations with frequency above 0.0001 were analysed, covering 99% to 99.2% of repertoires. A TCR clonal expansion and chaos score per V-J combination was defined as the ratio of F50 clonal expansion to chaos observed in the TCRdist matrix. Welch's t-statistics and random forest were used to narrow the features down to approximately 13 V-J combinations, which were then fed into a naive Bayes classifier. The similarity between thyroid and blood repertoires was quantified using the Morisita-Horn index. The public reads were reanalyzed by TCRdb: fastp trimming at Q25, MiXCR alignment, in-frame beta chains only. Identical CDR3 proteins give one entry, which carries the most common genes and DNA. These V and J calls originate from TCRdb's pipeline instead of the authors' own analysis. The sample table contains hundreds of thousands of distinct CDR3 sequences; only one count was recorded for about 41% of them. More than 2.5% of the sample rests with the top ten.

Its CDR3 holds 15 amino acids, cysteine through phenylalanine. Only CDR3 DNA is held: 45 bases, read in frame from base 1. V is cut by 1 base and J by 6 bases, and the space between the germline ends is 15 bases. The ophthalmopathy patients had moderately to severely active disease, with a Clinical Activity Score of 3 or higher, a NOSPECS grade of 4 or higher, and a disease duration of less than 3 months. Anyone with other autoimmune diseases, uncontrolled infections, pregnancy or lactation was excluded from the study. Diagnosis relied on clinical symptoms, serum thyroxine, TRAb, thyroid ultrasound and orbital computed tomography. PBMCs were isolated from about 9.1 ml of fresh peripheral blood by Ficoll-Paque density gradient centrifugation. Total RNA was extracted using Trizol reagent, and RNA quality was checked on an Agilent 2100 Bioanalyzer. This sample is drawn from a study of Graves' ophthalmopathy and Graves' hyperthyroidism (dated by TCRdb to 2017 to 2018). Context from the whole study: Peripheral blood was collected before any treatment was given, at the time of initial diagnosis. The study used signatures of the TCR beta repertoire to tell Graves' ophthalmopathy apart from Graves' hyperthyroidism and to predict which patients would progress to ophthalmopathy. In total, approximately 130 blood samples were TCR-sequenced: fewer than 50 ophthalmopathy, roughly 80 hyperthyroidism and some 17 hyperthyroidism-to-ophthalmopathy patients. To explore V-J signatures that distinguish ophthalmopathy from hyperthyroidism, a discovery set of about a hundred patients was enrolled, made up of 43 with ophthalmopathy and under 65 with stable hyperthyroidism. For independent validation, a separate cohort was made up of approximately 19 hyperthyroidism patients plus 17 patients who later progressed from hyperthyroidism to ophthalmopathy. In about six hyperthyroidism patients, the T-cell repertoire of thyroid tissue was compared with the T-cell repertoire of blood. Once sampling was done, hyperthyroidism patients were given methimazole at a starting dose of 30 mg daily, while ophthalmopathy patients were given high-dose intravenous methylprednisolone. What the research found in general, with its limitations: Among expanded thyroid clonotypes with frequency above 0.001, most also showed up in blood, which suggests that blood repertoires may reflect the thyroid immune response. In validation, the model predicted ophthalmopathy progression with over 60% sensitivity and roughly 72% specificity; 12 predicted patients were CT-confirmed with GO in a median of 6.5 months. No statistical method was used to set the sample size in advance, and the investigators knew which group each participant was assigned to. Ophthalmopathy was separated from stable hyperthyroidism by the 13-signature model with roughly 87% sensitivity and just under 84% specificity in cross-validation and with 80%/75% in the test set.

The sample comprised peripheral blood. The chain is made from TRBV12-3 or TRBV12-4 and TRBJ1-2, with a weak D call of TRBD1 (5 bases match). This receptor was identified in an adult man with Graves' ophthalmopathy. CDR3 loop: CASSLDGPGSNGYTF. The sequence in DNA is TGTGCCAGCAGTTTAGATGGCCCAGGGTCGAATGGCTACACCTTC.